The 29 T cell receptor beta chains reported below all come from one sample, sequenced in a study of cytomegalovirus exposure and HLA in healthy donors. Amplification used 60 Vbeta primers and 13 Jbeta primers. This table comes from immunoSEQ multiplex PCR, and its TCRdb copy is limited to in-frame clones, with some not included. Counted here are 150,000 to 200,000 clones, 80% to 90% occurring once; the ten biggest clones make up approximately 2%. Sequenced material: PBMCs. Receptors were obtained from a woman in her late teens or twenties in good health and CMV-seronegative.

The rearrangement joins TRBV6-1 to TRBJ2-7, with TRBD1 matching 7 bases. The trim removed 2 bases at V and 2 bases at J, leaving 6 bases unmatched. Germline CDR1 is MNHNS and CDR2 is SASEGT. This CDR3 region has 15 residues. The DNA for the CDR3 is TGTGCCAGCAGTGAACCGGGACAGAGGACCTACGAGCAGTACTTC. Protein product: CASSEPGQRTYEQYF.

Concerning this clone: The junction and the germline gene differ at one end; a read error may be behind it. The chain joins TRBV15 to TRBJ1-5, with D tentatively TRBD1 (5 bases). The CDR3 sequence is 12 residues long. Germline V CDR1 and CDR2: LNHNV, YYDKDF (reference sequence). DNA of the CDR3: TGTGCCACCAGCTCCCTCGGGGGGGAGGTTGATTTT. This codes for CATSSLGGEVDF. Using reference TRBV15 and TRBJ1-5 for the parts outside the CDR3, the full variable domain is DAMVIQNPRYQVTQFGKPVTLSCSQTLNHNVMYWYQQKSSQAPKLLFHYYDKDFNNEADTPDNFQSRRPNTSFCFLDIRSPGLGDTAMYLCATSSLGGEVDFGDGTRLSIL.

The chain uses TRBV9 and TRBJ1-4; D may be TRBD1 (6 bases). This CDR3 has 16 residues. Per germline, CDR1 SGDLS and CDR2 YYNGEE. V was shortened by 0 bases and J by 7 bases, with 16 bases between the two germline ends. The CDR3 coding sequence is TGTGCCAGCAGCGTAGCTAAGGACAGTGTTTTTGAAAAACTGTTTTTT. This codes for CASSVAKDSVFEKLFF.

This chain joins TRBV5-1 and TRBJ2-7; possibly TRBD2 for D (5 bases). Trimming cost V 0 bases and J 6 bases, with 13 bases left between them. Germline CDR1 is SGHRS and CDR2 is YFSETQ. CDR3 length: 14 residues. CDR3: CASSLGASRSEQYF. As DNA, the CDR3 is TGCGCCAGCAGCTTGGGGGCTAGCCGAAGCGAGCAGTACTTC.

This chain connects TRBV7-2 to TRBJ2-5, with 8 nucleotides matching TRBD1. V lost 6 bases and J lost 4; bases outside the gene matches: 7. CDR1 is SGHTA and CDR2 is FQGNSA in the germline V gene. The CDR3 runs to 14 residues. CDR3 nucleotides: TGTGCCAGCAGGCCAGGGGGCATGGGAGAGACCCAGTACTTC. It specifies CASRPGGMGETQYF.

This chain joins TRBV6-6 and TRBJ1-2; D might be TRBD1 (6 bases). CDR3 length: 14 amino acids. V was clipped by 6 bases and J by 7 bases, with 18 bases between them. Germline V gene sequence: CDR1 MNHNY, CDR2 SVGAGI (reference sequence). DNA for the CDR3: TGTGCCAGCAGGCCTCGGGACAAACTAGGTGGCTACACCTTC. This translates into CASRPRDKLGGYTF.

The rearrangement joins TRBV19 to TRBJ1-1; D ambiguous. This CDR3 region has 15 residues. The V end was cut by 4 bases, the J end by 0 bases, with 12 bases between. Germline V gene sequence: CDR1 LNHDA, CDR2 SQIVND (reference sequence). For the CDR3, the DNA is TGTGCCAGTAGTAGGGTGGGAGGGCTGAACACTGAAGCTTTCTTT. The encoded protein is CASSRVGGLNTEAFF. Together with reference TRBV19 and TRBJ1-1, the CDR3 gives the full variable domain: DGGITQSPKYLFRKEGQNVTLSCEQNLNHDAMYWYRQDPGQGLRLIYYSQIVNDFQKGDIAEGYSVSREKKESFPLTVTSAQKNPTAFYLCASSRVGGLNTEAFFGQGTRLTVV.

CDR3 DNA: TGTGCCAGCAGTGAATTGAGTGGGCGGGATCAGCCCCAGCATTTT. Protein: CASSELSGRDQPQHF. This chain joins TRBV2 and TRBJ1-5; D remains ambiguous. This CDR3 is built from 15 residues. The V end was cut by 2 bases, the J end by 5 bases, with 13 bases between. Germline V CDR1 and CDR2: SNHLY, FYNNEI.

J is TRBJ1-2 and V is TRBV7-2; D is perhaps TRBD1 (5 bases). Looked up from germline, CDR1 is SGHTA and CDR2 is FQGNSA. Trimming took off 5 bases at V and 8 bases at J, with 15 bases between the two ends. This CDR3 comprises 13 residues. The CDR3 DNA sequence: TGTGCCAGCAGCCTACTCCAGGGCCGGGGCTACACCTTC. This translates into CASSLLQGRGYTF.

Points on this clone: The junction does not match germline at one end; this may be a read error. The chain is built from TRBV4-1 and TRBJ2-7, with 10 bases lining up with TRBD2. CDR1 and CDR2 (germline): MGHRA, YSYEKL. This CDR3 has 18 amino acids. CDR3 amino acids: CASGQDWASGSVSYEQYF. The CDR3, as DNA: TGCGCCAGCGGCCAAGACTGGGCTAGCGGGAGCGTTTCCTACGAGCAGTACTTC.

The chain links TRBV6-1 to TRBJ1-2; TRBD1 matches 8 bases. The CDR3 runs to 15 residues. Germline trimming cut 6 bases from V and 5 bases from J; bases unmatched to any gene: 11. Germline CDR1 reads MNHNS; CDR2 reads SASEGT. The CDR3 is CASSQERTGWYGYTF. CDR3 in DNA: TGTGCCAGCAGCCAAGAACGGACAGGGTGGTATGGCTACACCTTC.

J is TRBJ1-2 and V is TRBV7-2; D call uncertain. The CDR3 extends over 14 amino acids. V shed 5 bases and J shed 5 bases, with 15 bases lying between them. Germline lookup yields CDR1 SGHTA and CDR2 FQGNSA. CDR3 nucleotide sequence: TGTGCCAGCAGCCACCGGGAAGACATATATGGCTACACCTTC. Amino acids: CASSHREDIYGYTF.

The V and J genes are TRBV5-1 and TRBJ1-1, with 8 bases aligning to TRBD1. The germline gives CDR1 SGHRS, CDR2 YFSETQ. V trimming: 4 bases; J trimming: 0 bases; junction bases outside the gene matches: 8. The CDR3 extends over 16 amino acids. The CDR3 coding sequence is TGCGCCAGCAGCGTCATGGGGGGACAGGTGAACACTGAAGCTTTCTTT. The encoded protein is CASSVMGGQVNTEAFF.

The chain employs TRBV28 and TRBJ2-2; 12 positions agree with TRBD1. The CDR3 runs 16 residues. Germline V gene data show CDR1 as MDHEN and CDR2 as SYDVKM. V dropped 4 bases and J dropped 4; count of bases not matched to a gene: 4. As DNA, the CDR3 is TGTGCCAGCAGTTCCCCGGGACAGGGGGCCACCGGGGAGCTGTTTTTT. Protein product: CASSSPGQGATGELFF.

This chain uses TRBV11-2 with TRBJ1-5; weak D call: TRBD1 (5 bases). Germline V CDR1 and CDR2: SGHAT, FQNNGV. The germline V and J ends were trimmed by 0 bases and 2 bases, with 14 bases remaining between them. This CDR3 is 17 amino acids long. The CDR3 coding sequence is TGTGCCAGCAGCTTAGATCTGGGGCAGGCCGGCAATCAGCCCCAGCATTTT. This codes for CASSLDLGQAGNQPQHF.

This sequence joins TRBV28 and TRBJ2-2, with 8 nucleotides matching TRBD2. Germline CDR1 MDHEN, CDR2 SYDVKM. With V trimmed by 4 bases and J by 3 bases, 10 bases remained unmatched. This CDR3 has 17 residues. The CDR3 sequence is CASSWVAGGGYTGELFF. CDR3 coding DNA: TGTGCCAGCAGTTGGGTGGCGGGGGGCGGATACACCGGGGAGCTGTTTTTT.

Only one count was recorded for this clone. V usage is TRBV4-2 and J usage is TRBJ1-5, with D possibly matching TRBD1 (6 bases). Germline CDR1 is LGHNA and CDR2 is YNFKEQ. V shed 1 base and J shed 3 bases, with 10 bases lying between them. The CDR3 has 15 amino acids. The CDR3 region is CASSQGTGLNQPQHF. The CDR3 DNA sequence: TGTGCCAGCAGCCAAGGTACAGGGCTCAATCAGCCCCAGCATTTT.

The genes are TRBV10-1 and TRBJ2-1; possibly TRBD2 for D (5 bases). V lost 5 bases, J lost 7 bases, and 6 bases lay in between. Per the germline V gene, CDR1 is WNHNN and CDR2 is SYGVQD (reference sequence). The CDR3 spans 11 residues. CDR3 nucleotides: TGCGCCAGCAGTATAGCGAATGAGCAGTTCTTC. Its translation: CASSIANEQFF.

The chain employs TRBV5-6 and TRBJ2-7, with a tentative D call TRBD1 (6 bases). V gave up 3 bases and J gave up 7 bases, with 14 bases separating them. Germline V gene sequence: CDR1 SGHDT, CDR2 YYEEEE. The CDR3 is 13 amino acids. Here the CDR3 reads CASSSIVQGEQYF. CDR3 sequence (DNA): TGTGCCAGCAGCTCCATTGTTCAGGGGGAGCAGTACTTC.

The gene calls are TRBV13 and TRBJ1-2; D not certain. Per the germline V gene, CDR1 is PRHDT and CDR2 is FYEKMQ (reference sequence). V was pared by 1 base and J by 8 bases, with 14 bases between. CDR3 length: 14 amino acids. The CDR3 region has the DNA TGTGCCAGCAGCTTAGAGCAGGATCCCTGGGGCTACACCTTC. Protein: CASSLEQDPWGYTF.

This clone has just one count. The CDR3 is CASSLVRVHNSPLHF. CDR3 in DNA: TGTGCCAGCAGCTTAGTCAGGGTACATAATTCACCCCTCCACTTT. The chain is built from TRBV7-9 and TRBJ1-6; D possibly corresponds to TRBD1 (5 bases). CDR3 length: 15 amino acids. Germline V CDR1 and CDR2: SEHNR, FQNEAQ (reference sequence). V lost 1 base and J lost 5, with 9 bases in between.

The chain joins TRBV6-6 to TRBJ2-5; no clear D gene. Trimming took off 6 bases at V and 11 bases at J, with 16 bases between the two ends. CDR1 MNHNY and CDR2 SVGAGI come from the germline V gene (reference sequence). This CDR3 has 12 residues. The CDR3, as DNA: TGTGCCAGCAGCTCCTCCCCTTATGAGCAGTACTTC. It yields the protein CASSSSPYEQYF.

J is TRBJ2-5 and V is TRBV28, with 12 bases matching TRBD2. V dropped 6 bases and J dropped 4; count of bases not matched to a gene: 15. Germline CDR1 is MDHEN and CDR2 is SYDVKM. The CDR3 is 18 amino acids. The CDR3 region has the DNA TGTGCCAGCAGCCGTCGGACTAGCGGGAACTCTTTAGGAGAGACCCAGTACTTC. Encoded protein: CASSRRTSGNSLGETQYF. The whole variable domain, remainder taken from reference TRBV28 and TRBJ2-5, is DVKVTQSSRYLVKRTGEKVFLECVQDMDHENMFWYRQDPGLGLRLIYFSYDVKMKEKGDIPEGYSVSREKKERFSLILESASTNQTSMYLCASSRRTSGNSLGETQYFGPGTRLLVL.

This clone was observed a few times. This rearrangement joins TRBV9 to TRBJ2-2, with no clear D. V was clipped by 5 bases and J by 2 bases, with 7 bases between them. Germline assignment: CDR1 SGDLS and CDR2 YYNGEE. The length of the CDR3 is 13 residues. This chain's CDR3 is CASRPTNTGELFF. The CDR3 DNA reads as TGTGCCAGCAGACCCACAAACACCGGGGAGCTGTTTTTT.

The V and J genes are TRBV13 and TRBJ2-7; TRBD2 aligns across 8 bases. Germline V gives CDR1 PRHDT, CDR2 FYEKMQ (reference sequence). The CDR3 covers 16 residues. Germline trimming cut 4 bases from V and 0 bases from J; bases unmatched to any gene: 8. The CDR3 sequence: CASSSRGGHHSYEQYF. The CDR3 coding sequence is TGTGCCAGCAGCTCCCGGGGGGGACACCACTCCTACGAGCAGTACTTC.

The chain uses TRBV18 and TRBJ2-7; D remains unclear. The CDR3 loop spans 15 amino acids. V was shortened by 2 bases and J by 2 bases, with 13 bases between the two germline ends. Germline CDR1 KGHSH, CDR2 LQKENI. The CDR3 DNA follows: TGTGCCAGCTCACCAGAGTTCCCCTTAACCTACGAGCAGTACTTC. It codes for CASSPEFPLTYEQYF.

CDR3 region: CASSDIPGQAYGYTF. CDR3 DNA sequence: TGTGCCAGCAGCGACATTCCGGGACAGGCCTATGGCTACACCTTC. The chain couples TRBV7-9 to TRBJ1-2, with 8 bases fitting TRBD1. CDR3 length: 15 amino acids. The ends lost 5 bases at V and 4 bases at J; junction bases unmatched: 9. In germline, CDR1 is SEHNR, CDR2 FQNEAQ (reference sequence).

The chain couples TRBV27 to TRBJ2-2, with 11 bases fitting TRBD1. The ends lost 4 bases at V and 6 bases at J; junction bases unmatched: 1. CDR1 is MNHEY and CDR2 is SMNVEV in the germline V gene (reference sequence). This CDR3 has 14 residues. The CDR3 DNA reads TGTGCCAGCAGTTGGACAGGGGGCCCCGGGGAGCTGTTTTTT. Its translation is CASSWTGGPGELFF.

V and J are TRBV6-1 and TRBJ2-7, with D possibly being TRBD1 (5 bases). The germline V and J ends were trimmed by 4 bases and 4 bases, with 8 bases remaining between them. The CDR3 consists of 12 residues. CDR1 is MNHNS, CDR2 SASEGT, per germline. In DNA form, the CDR3 reads TGTGCCAGCAGTGCCCAGGGTTACGAGCAGTACTTC. This gives the protein CASSAQGYEQYF.